This TCR beta chain was identified in a study of T cells after yellow fever vaccination. About the study: Preparation used SMART-Seq v4 Ultra Low Input for the low-cell-number fractions.

TCRdb reprocessed the 5' RACE reads via MiXCR and lists one record per CDR3 protein. The data contain around 320,000 distinct CDR3 sequences, roughly 10% of them seen just once; the ten biggest clones take up roughly 3%. This clonotype has just a few counts. Antigen: not known. General study points: Clones from primary vaccination mostly reappeared after the booster (approximately 96% CD4, approximately 86% CD8).

The TCR sequence derives from a man younger than 35 who received the YFV17D yellow fever vaccine. The sample in question was CD4+ T cells sorted from PBMCs, obtained 45 days after the yellow fever booster vaccination.

The CDR3 DNA follows: TGCAGTGCTAGAGCCCCGACTAATGAAAAACTGTTTTTT. It yields the protein CSARAPTNEKLFF. This chain links TRBV20-1 with TRBJ1-4; D is unresolved. Trimming took 1 base from V and 2 from J, leaving 5 bases between them. The CDR3 sequence is 13 residues long. Germline CDR1 DFQATT, CDR2 SNEGSKA (reference sequence).